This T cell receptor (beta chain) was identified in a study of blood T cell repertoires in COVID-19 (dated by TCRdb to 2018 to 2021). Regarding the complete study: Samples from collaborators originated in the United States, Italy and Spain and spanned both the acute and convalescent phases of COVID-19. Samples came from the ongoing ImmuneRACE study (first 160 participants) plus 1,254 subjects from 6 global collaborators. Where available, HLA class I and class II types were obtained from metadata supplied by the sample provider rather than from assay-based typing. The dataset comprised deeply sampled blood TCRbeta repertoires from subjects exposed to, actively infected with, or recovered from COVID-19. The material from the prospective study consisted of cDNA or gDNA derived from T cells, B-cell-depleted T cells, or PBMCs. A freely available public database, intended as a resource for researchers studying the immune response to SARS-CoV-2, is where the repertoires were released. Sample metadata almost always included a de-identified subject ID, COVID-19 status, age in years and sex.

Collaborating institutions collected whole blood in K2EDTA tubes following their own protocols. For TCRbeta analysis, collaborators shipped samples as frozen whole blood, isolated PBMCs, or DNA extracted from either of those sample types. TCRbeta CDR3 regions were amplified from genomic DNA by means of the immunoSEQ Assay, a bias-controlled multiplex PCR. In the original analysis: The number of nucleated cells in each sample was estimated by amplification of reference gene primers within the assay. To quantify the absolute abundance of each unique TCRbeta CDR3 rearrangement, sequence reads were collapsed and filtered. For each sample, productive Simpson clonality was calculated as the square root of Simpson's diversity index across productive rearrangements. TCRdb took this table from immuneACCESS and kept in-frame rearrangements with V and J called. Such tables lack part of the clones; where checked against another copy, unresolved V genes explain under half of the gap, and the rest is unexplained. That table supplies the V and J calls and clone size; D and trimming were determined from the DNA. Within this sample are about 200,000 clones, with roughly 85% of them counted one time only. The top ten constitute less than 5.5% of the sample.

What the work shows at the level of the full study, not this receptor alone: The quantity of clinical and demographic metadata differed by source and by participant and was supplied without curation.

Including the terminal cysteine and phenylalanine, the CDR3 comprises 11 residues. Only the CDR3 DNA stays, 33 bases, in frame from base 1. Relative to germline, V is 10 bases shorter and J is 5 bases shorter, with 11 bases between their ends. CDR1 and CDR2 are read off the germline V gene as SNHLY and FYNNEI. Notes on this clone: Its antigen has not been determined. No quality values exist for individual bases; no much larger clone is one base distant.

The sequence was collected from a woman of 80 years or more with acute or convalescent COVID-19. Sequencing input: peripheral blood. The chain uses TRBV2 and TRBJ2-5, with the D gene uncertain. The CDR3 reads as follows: CATTLRETQYF. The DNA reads TGTGCCACCACCCTTCGGGAGACCCAGTACTTC.